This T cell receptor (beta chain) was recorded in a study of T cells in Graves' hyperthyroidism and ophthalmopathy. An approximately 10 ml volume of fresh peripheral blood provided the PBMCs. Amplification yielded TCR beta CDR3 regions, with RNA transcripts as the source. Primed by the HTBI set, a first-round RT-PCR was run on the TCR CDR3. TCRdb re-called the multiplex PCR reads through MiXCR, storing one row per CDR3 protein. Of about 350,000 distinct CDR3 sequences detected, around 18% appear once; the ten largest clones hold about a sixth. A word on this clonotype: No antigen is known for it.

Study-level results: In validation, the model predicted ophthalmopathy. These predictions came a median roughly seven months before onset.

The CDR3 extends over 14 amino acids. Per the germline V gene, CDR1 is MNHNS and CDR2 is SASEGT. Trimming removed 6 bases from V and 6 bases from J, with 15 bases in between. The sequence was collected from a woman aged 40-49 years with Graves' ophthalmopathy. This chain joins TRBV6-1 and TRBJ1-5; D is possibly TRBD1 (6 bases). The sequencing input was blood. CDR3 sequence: CASSERWGAQPQHF. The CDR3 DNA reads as TGTGCCAGCAGCGAAAGATGGGGGGCTCAGCCCCAGCATTTT.